This TCR beta chain was identified in a study of graft-versus-host responses after intestinal transplantation. About the research overall: Transplant recipients had multivisceral, liver-intestinal, or isolated intestinal grafts. Every recipient underwent anti-thymocyte globulin induction, then tacrolimus and steroids for roughly three years.

As regards this clone: What it recognizes is unknown. The junction and the germline gene differ at one end; a read error may be behind it. This sample also contains other DNA sequences that code for the same CDR3.

Generated by immunoSEQ multiplex PCR, the TCRdb table keeps only in-frame clones and is missing some. This table has around 90,000 clones, about 94% appearing once. The study's findings and limits: Peak GvH clone levels in circulation were associated with early post-transplant HvG declines. GvH clones occurred in recipient marrow; some first appeared in ileum or blood.

The TCR sequence derives from a human donor who was the organ donor for an intestinal transplant. Sequencing used unstimulated CD4+ T cells sorted from spleen or lymph node cells, obtained before transplant.

The CDR3 sequence: CASSHFANGVRGAAFF. The CDR3 DNA reads TGCGCCAGCAGCCACTTCGCAAACGGGGTCAGAGGGGCAGCTTTCTTT. The rearrangement uses TRBV14 and TRBJ1-1; a weak D match, TRBD1 (5 bases). Germline V gene lookup returns CDR1 SGHDN and CDR2 FVKESK. This CDR3 spans 16 amino acids.